The rows below give T cell receptor beta chains drawn from one sample of a study of T cells in Graves' hyperthyroidism and ophthalmopathy. From the multiplex PCR reads, TCRdb called clonotypes with MiXCR, one entry per CDR3 protein. The sample yields roughly 380,000 distinct CDR3 sequences, around 13% seen once. Material: blood. The receptors here all came from a woman aged 55-75 years with Graves' hyperthyroidism. CDR3s include the opening cysteine and the closing phenylalanine or tryptophan. The D gene is left open where the match is weak. Some rows have no size entry. The others give once, few or many, or a class for an expanded clone.

d_gene	v_gene	abundance	j_gene	CDR3nt	CDR3aa
.	TRBV30	many	TRBJ2-2	TGTGCCTGGAGTGTACTGAGGACGGCCGGGGAGCTGTTTTTT	CAWSVLRTAGELFF
TRBD1	TRBV2	.	TRBJ2-2	TGTGCCAGCAGTCGCAGGGGGACGGGCACCGGGGAGCTGTTTTTT	CASSRRGTGTGELFF
.	TRBV29-1	few	TRBJ2-2	TGCAGCGTTGAAAGTACCGGGGTGGGGACCGGGGAGCTGTTTTTT	CSVESTGVGTGELFF
TRBD2	TRBV5-5	many	TRBJ2-1	TGTGCCAGCAGCTTCGGACAGACACTAGCGGGAGATGAGCAGTTCTTC	CASSFGQTLAGDEQFF
.	TRBV11-2	.	TRBJ1-4	TGTGCCAGCAGCTCCCTGACAGGAGCTAATGAAAAACTGTTTTTT	CASSSLTGANEKLFF
TRBD1	TRBV7-2	.	TRBJ1-2	TGTGCCAGCAGCTTAGTCAGGGGGGATGGCTACACCTTC	CASSLVRGDGYTF
.	TRBV5-4	.	TRBJ2-3	TGTGCCAGCAGCTTTCTAGCGACAAACACAGATACGCAGTATTTT	CASSFLATNTDTQYF
.	TRBV18	many	TRBJ2-5	TGTGCCAGCTCTCCCGGGACTCAAGAGACCCAGTACTTC	CASSPGTQETQYF
.	TRBV20-1	many	TRBJ1-4	TGCAGTGCTCAGCCTCGGGGGGCTATTTTCTTCAATGAAAAACTGTTTTTT	CSAQPRGAIFFNEKLFF
.	TRBV7-9	few	TRBJ2-6	TGTGCCTTTCTTTTTCCGAGCTCTGGGGCCAACGTCCTGACTTTC	CAFLFPSSGANVLTF
TRBD2	TRBV27	many	TRBJ2-7	TGTGCCAGCGGAGGACCCGGGACTACCTCCTACGAGCAGTACTTC	CASGGPGTTSYEQYF
.	TRBV20-1	.	TRBJ2-7	TGCAGTGCTAGAGATATACAGTCCGCATGGAACGAGCAGTACTTC	CSARDIQSAWNEQYF
.	TRBV15	many	TRBJ2-7	TGTGCCACCAGCAGAGTCGGGTCCACCTACGAGCAGTACTTC	CATSRVGSTYEQYF
.	TRBV7-8	.	TRBJ1-4	TGTGCCAGCAGCTCCGGGGGTAATGAAAAACTGTTTTTT	CASSSGGNEKLFF
TRBD1	TRBV12-3/TRBV12-4	many	TRBJ1-2	TGTGCCATCACCACAGACAGGGCGGATAACTATGGCTACACCTTC	CAITTDRADNYGYTF
TRBD2	TRBV27	many	TRBJ2-1	TGTGCCAGCAGTCGGCAGCGGGGGTCCTACAATGAGCAGTTCTTC	CASSRQRGSYNEQFF
.	TRBV28	many	TRBJ1-2	TGTGCCAGCAGTCTATCAAATTGGGGGGGCCATGGCTACACCTTC	CASSLSNWGGHGYTF
.	TRBV7-9	few	TRBJ1-2	TGTGCCAGCAGCTTCCGGACAGAGGGCTTGGGGGGCTACACCTTC	CASSFRTEGLGGYTF
.	TRBV6-2/TRBV6-3	many	TRBJ2-5	TGTGCCAGCAGTTTAAGTATGGGGGGCGGAGAGACCCAGTACTTC	CASSLSMGGGETQYF
TRBD1	TRBV18	few	TRBJ1-4	TGTGCCAGCTCCCCGACAACGGGACAGGGACCAGAAAAACTGTTTTTT	CASSPTTGQGPEKLFF
.	TRBV20-1	many	TRBJ2-3	TGCAGTGCTAGAGATAGGAGGAGGGGGCGGGTAGATACGCAGTATTTT	CSARDRRRGRVDTQYF
.	TRBV20-1	many	TRBJ2-1	TGCAGTGCTAGAGCGTATGAGGGCGGGCCCTCCTACATTGAGCAGTTCTTC	CSARAYEGGPSYIEQFF
.	TRBV28	many	TRBJ2-1	TGTGCCAGCAGCCAAGTTCGGGAGAGGGGTGAGCAGTTCTTC	CASSQVRERGEQFF
.	TRBV20-1	many	TRBJ2-4	TGCAGTGCTTTCGAGACTTATGGCGGAGCCAAAAACATTCAGTACTTC	CSAFETYGGAKNIQYF
.	TRBV27	many	TRBJ1-5	TGTGCCAGCAGTGTCCGAGAAACCCAGGGACAAAGCAATCAGCCCCAGCATTTT	CASSVRETQGQSNQPQHF
TRBD1	TRBV12-3/TRBV12-4	few	TRBJ1-2	TGTGCCAGCAGCGATTACGGGGAAGGGGGCTACGGCTATGGCTACACCTTC	CASSDYGEGGYGYGYTF
TRBD2	TRBV5-1	.	TRBJ2-3	TGCGCCAGCAGCAACCTTGAGACTAGCGGGGACCGGGATACGCAGTATTTT	CASSNLETSGDRDTQYF
TRBD2	TRBV25-1	few	TRBJ2-1	TGTGCCAGCAGTGAATATTGGGCTAGCGGCCACAATGAGCAGTTCTTC	CASSEYWASGHNEQFF
TRBD2	TRBV10-3	many	TRBJ2-7	TGTGCCATCAGAGGGAGCGGGAGCGGGTACGAGCAGTACTTC	CAIRGSGSGYEQYF
TRBD1	TRBV11-3	many	TRBJ1-1	TGTGCCAGCAGCTTAGGGGCAGGGGGGGCTGAAGCTTTCTTT	CASSLGAGGAEAFF
.	TRBV30	many	TRBJ2-7	TGTGCCTGGAGCCCCCAGGGGTACTCCTACGAGCAGTACTTC	CAWSPQGYSYEQYF
.	TRBV7-9	many	TRBJ2-5	TGTGCCAGCAGCTTAAGTCCCAGGGCTTGGGAGACCCAGTACTTC	CASSLSPRAWETQYF
.	TRBV7-9	few	TRBJ2-2	TGTGCCAACAGCGTTTTTAACACCGGGGAGCTGTTTTTT	CANSVFNTGELFF
.	TRBV3-1	many	TRBJ2-7	TGTGCCACTTCGGACACGAGCTCCTACGAGCAGTACTTC	CATSDTSSYEQYF
.	TRBV12-3/TRBV12-4	many	TRBJ2-7	TGTGCCAGCAGTGACAGGAGCGGAACCTACGAGCAGTACTTC	CASSDRSGTYEQYF
TRBD1	TRBV2	.	TRBJ2-7	TGTGCCAGCAGTTACGTCCTGACAGGGTCATCCTACGAGCAGTACTTC	CASSYVLTGSSYEQYF
TRBD1	TRBV12-5	few	TRBJ1-2	TGTGCTAGTGGTTTGCCTCAGGACAGGGTCTTTGGCTACACCTTC	CASGLPQDRVFGYTF
.	TRBV5-1	many	TRBJ1-6	TGCGCCAGCAGCTTGGCCTCAGGAGATTCACCCCTCCACTTT	CASSLASGDSPLHF
TRBD2	TRBV7-6	few	TRBJ2-2	TGTGCCAGCAGCTTAGCAATTGGGAGCGGGAGGACCGGGGAGCTGTTTTTT	CASSLAIGSGRTGELFF
TRBD1	TRBV6-5	many	TRBJ2-5	TGTGCCAGCAGTTACAACAGGGGACAAGAGACCCAGTACTTC	CASSYNRGQETQYF
.	TRBV4-2	.	TRBJ1-3	TGTGCCAGCAGCCACCCCATCTCGGGATCTGGAAACACCATATATTTT	CASSHPISGSGNTIYF
.	TRBV5-1	.	TRBJ2-7	TGCGCCACCCCAGCTTGGACCGTCACTACCTACGAGCAGTACTTC	CATPAWTVTTYEQYF
.	TRBV11-3	many	TRBJ2-7	TGTGCCAGCAGCTTCTTAGGGGGGACTTCCTACGAGCAGTACTTC	CASSFLGGTSYEQYF
TRBD1	TRBV19	many	TRBJ2-7	TGTGCCAGTAGTAACCCCGGGACAGTGTTCTACGAGCAGTACTTC	CASSNPGTVFYEQYF
.	TRBV5-1	many	TRBJ2-1	TGCGCCAGCAGCGTTCTAGGCACTGAGCAGTTCTTC	CASSVLGTEQFF
TRBD1	TRBV4-1	few	TRBJ2-3	TGCGCCAGCAGCCCCGACAGGGGGGCGAGGGATACGCAGTATTTT	CASSPDRGARDTQYF